This entry lists 31 T cell receptor beta chains sequenced from one sample in a study of T-cell reconstitution after alpha-beta-depleted transplantation in children. The authors prepared the TCRbeta library with unique molecular identifiers. TCRdb called the PCR reads again in MiXCR, with one record for every CDR3 protein. Of around 530,000 distinct CDR3 sequences listed, approximately 29% were seen once; the top ten hold around 2.5%. Specimen: PBMCs from the stem cell graft donor, collected from the stem cell graft. Receptor source: a human donor who donated a stem cell graft to a child with aplastic anemia.

In this sample, this clonotype turned up a few times. The chain joins TRBV4-3 to TRBJ2-1; weak D call: TRBD1 (6 bases). CDR1 and CDR2 (germline): LGHNA, YSLEER. V was shortened by 0 bases and J by 0 bases, with 21 bases between the two germline ends. This CDR3 region has 20 residues. CDR3 nucleotides: TGCGCCAGCAGCCAAGATAGCCCCCTCGGACAGACTACCTCCTACAATGAGCAGTTCTTC. The encoded protein is CASSQDSPLGQTTSYNEQFF.

This chain links TRBV7-2 with TRBJ2-1; a possible D gene is TRBD2 (6 bases). CDR1 and CDR2 (germline): SGHTA, FQGNSA. The CDR3 consists of 14 residues. The V end was cut by 4 bases, the J end by 6 bases, with 13 bases between. The CDR3 DNA reads TGTGCCAGCAGCTGGACCCATAGCGGCAATGAGCAGTTCTTC. Its translation: CASSWTHSGNEQFF.

This clonotype was detected a few times. V usage is TRBV5-6 and J usage is TRBJ1-5; D remains ambiguous. The CDR3 totals 16 residues. The V end was cut by 1 base, the J end by 0 bases, with 11 bases between. Looked up from germline, CDR1 is SGHDT and CDR2 is YYEEEE. CDR3 in amino acids: CASSLRKGVSNQPQHF. In DNA form, the CDR3 reads TGTGCCAGCAGCTTGCGGAAGGGTGTTAGCAATCAGCCCCAGCATTTT.

This clonotype was detected only a few times. This chain joins TRBV27 and TRBJ2-6, with D maybe TRBD2 (5 bases). Deletions cut 4 bases from V and 0 bases from J, with 10 bases between. The CDR3 sequence is 16 residues long. The germline gives CDR1 MNHEY, CDR2 SMNVEV (reference sequence). Here the CDR3 DNA reads TGTGCCAGCAGTTACCAGCGGCTCTCTGGGGCCAACGTCCTGACTTTC. Translated: CASSYQRLSGANVLTF. The full variable domain, rest sourced from reference TRBV27 and TRBJ2-6, is EAQVTQNPRYLITVTGKKLTVTCSQNMNHEYMSWYRQDPGLGLRQIYYSMNVEVTDKGDVPEGYKVSRKEKRNFPLILESPSPNQTSLYFCASSYQRLSGANVLTFGAGSRLTVL.

V gene TRBV7-2 combines with J gene TRBJ2-7; 13 bases are shared with TRBD2. The CDR3 length is 17 residues. Trimming cost V 5 bases and J 2 bases; bases outside gene matches: 9. In germline, CDR1 is SGHTA, CDR2 FQGNSA. The DNA of the CDR3 is TGTGCCAGCAGCGGTGCGACCGGGACTAGCGGGGCCTACGAGCAGTACTTC. Amino acid sequence: CASSGATGTSGAYEQYF.

The chain is built from TRBV20-1 and TRBJ2-1; D is possibly TRBD2 (5 bases). Trimming took 6 bases from V and 3 from J, leaving 21 bases between them. CDR1 is DFQATT, CDR2 SNEGSKA, per germline (reference sequence). CDR3 size: 16 residues. The CDR3 region is CSALTPTRSDYNEQFF. The CDR3 nucleotides are TGCAGTGCCCTAACCCCCACTAGATCCGACTACAATGAGCAGTTCTTC.

The rearrangement joins TRBV10-3 to TRBJ2-7; maybe TRBD2 (5 bases). Trimming left V 2 bases short and J 3 bases short, with 17 bases between. The CDR3 has 16 amino acids. Germline V gives CDR1 ENHRY, CDR2 SYGVKD. The CDR3 bases are TGTGCCATCAGTGAGGGAGAGGGTGCGGTTGGCTACGAGCAGTACGTC. Translated: CAISEGEGAVGYEQYV.

The V call is TRBV28, the J call TRBJ2-7; D remains unclear. Trimming stripped 6 bases from V and 3 bases from J, with 6 bases between. The CDR3 length is 11 residues. Germline lookup yields CDR1 MDHEN and CDR2 SYDVKM. CDR3 nucleotides: TGTGCCAGCAGCCACATCTACGAGCAGTACTTC. Protein: CASSHIYEQYF.

The chain joins TRBV7-2 to TRBJ1-5; D gene uncertain. From germline, CDR1 is SGHTA and CDR2 FQGNSA. The V end was cut by 2 bases, the J end by 1 base, with 12 bases between. This CDR3 has 16 residues. As DNA, the CDR3 is TGTGCCAGCAGCTTATTGGCATTTGGGAGCAATCAGCCCCAGCATTTT. Residues: CASSLLAFGSNQPQHF.

The chain links TRBV15 to TRBJ1-1; D is unclear. This CDR3 is 14 amino acids long. Trimming left V 1 base short and J 3 bases short, with 9 bases between. The V gene's germline CDR1 is LNHNV and CDR2 YYDKDF (reference sequence). CDR3 sequence reads: CATSRGHADTEAFF. As DNA, the CDR3 is TGTGCCACCAGCAGAGGCCATGCTGACACTGAAGCTTTCTTT.

The V gene is TRBV7-9, the J gene TRBJ1-2, with TRBD1 identical over 8 bases. This CDR3 contains 13 residues. The V and J ends lost 2 bases and 7 bases, in that order; junction bases with no gene match: 3. Germline lookup yields CDR1 SEHNR and CDR2 FQNEAQ (reference sequence). CDR3 protein: CASSLSTGGGYTF. The CDR3, as DNA: TGTGCCAGCAGCTTAAGCACAGGGGGTGGCTACACCTTC.

V gene TRBV27 combines with J gene TRBJ2-1, with 16 bases that match TRBD2. The CDR3 is 21 residues long. From germline, CDR1 is MNHEY and CDR2 SMNVEV (reference sequence). V trimming: 1 base; J trimming: 4 bases; junction bases outside the gene matches: 13. The CDR3 protein is CASSLFGTSGRAQVPYNEQFF. The CDR3 DNA is TGTGCCAGCAGTTTATTTGGGACTAGCGGGAGGGCCCAAGTTCCATACAATGAGCAGTTCTTC.

The gene calls are TRBV10-3 and TRBJ1-6, with D possibly TRBD1 on 6 matching bases. This CDR3 is built from 11 residues. Trimming pared 10 bases from V and 6 bases from J, leaving 7 bases between. CDR1 is ENHRY and CDR2 is SYGVKD in the germline V gene. CDR3 sequence reads: CATRGNSPLHF. The CDR3 region has the DNA TGTGCCACCAGGGGTAATTCACCCCTCCACTTT.

The chain joins TRBV30 to TRBJ2-5; 9 bases are a match to TRBD2. Unmatched junction bases numbered 7, after V lost 3 bases and J lost 5 bases. The germline V gene encodes CDR1 GTSNPN and CDR2 SVGIG (reference sequence). The CDR3 length is 14 residues. Here the CDR3 reads CAWSKGLASETQYF. CDR3 in DNA: TGTGCCTGGAGCAAGGGACTAGCATCGGAGACCCAGTACTTC.

This clonotype has a handful of counts. The J gene is TRBJ2-1, the V gene TRBV4-1; no definite D call. The V gene's germline CDR1 is MGHRA and CDR2 YSYEKL. V lost 0 bases to trimming and J lost 10 bases, with 4 bases between them. The CDR3 extends over 11 amino acids. The CDR3 DNA reads TGCGCCAGCAGCCAAGAGAAGGAGCAGTTCTTC. Translated, it gives CASSQEKEQFF.

This clonotype turned up a few times. V is TRBV6-1 and J is TRBJ2-6, with 8 bases matching TRBD1. V was pared by 10 bases and J by 4 bases, with 12 bases of the junction left unmatched. The germline V gene encodes CDR1 MNHNS and CDR2 SASEGT. The CDR3 is 16 residues long. Here the CDR3 DNA reads TGTGCCACCACAGGGGGGAGGTATTCCGGGGCCAACGTCCTGACTTTC. Its protein is CATTGGRYSGANVLTF.

The chain joins TRBV20-1 to TRBJ2-5, with 7 bases fitting TRBD2. This CDR3 spans 14 amino acids. V was clipped by 5 bases and J by 3 bases; unmatched bases: 9. In germline, CDR1 is DFQATT, CDR2 SNEGSKA (reference sequence). CDR3 in amino acids: CSAFPSGVKETQYF. CDR3 nucleotide sequence: TGCAGTGCTTTTCCTAGCGGAGTTAAAGAGACCCAGTACTTC.

The chain employs TRBV11-3 and TRBJ2-2; 10 bases are shared with TRBD2. The J segment lost 5 bases and the V segment lost 6 bases, leaving 6 bases of the junction unmatched. Per germline, CDR1 SGHNT and CDR2 YENEEA. The CDR3 is 15 amino acids. This chain's CDR3 is CASSIFSGGTGELFF. DNA for the CDR3: TGTGCCAGCAGTATATTTAGCGGGGGGACCGGGGAGCTGTTTTTT.

The chain carries TRBV5-6 and TRBJ1-1, with unresolved D. The CDR3 length is 13 residues. Germline-derived CDR1 and CDR2 are SGHDT and YYEEEE. V lost 6 bases, J lost 1 base, and 10 bases lay in between. Here the CDR3 reads CASTNTGNTEAFF. The DNA for the CDR3 is TGTGCCAGCACCAACACGGGGAACACTGAAGCTTTCTTT.

Notes on this clonotype: Mismatch with germline at one junction end may stem from a read error. V and J are TRBV5-6 and TRBJ2-4; 11 bases align to TRBD2. Germline CDR1 reads SGHDT; CDR2 reads YYEEEE. The CDR3 is 19 amino acids. DNA of the CDR3: TGTGCCAGCAGCTTATCACTAGCGGGGGCAGTACTAGCCAAAAACAGTCAGTACTTC. Protein sequence: CASSLSLAGAVLAKNSQYF. The full variable domain, its missing parts supplied by reference TRBV5-6 and TRBJ2-4, is DAGVTQSPTHLIKTRGQQVTLRCSPKSGHDTVSWYQQALGQGPQFIFQYYEEEERQRGNFPDRFSGHQFPNYSSELNVNALLLGDSALYLCASSLSLAGAVLAKNSQYFGAGTRLSVL.

This clonotype was detected only a few times. The J gene is TRBJ2-7, the V gene TRBV29-1, with TRBD2 identical over 10 bases. The CDR3 is 15 amino acids. V lost 0 bases, J lost 2 bases, and 4 bases stayed unmatched. Germline V lookup: CDR1 SQVTM, CDR2 ANQGSEA. CDR3 in amino acids: CSVEDSSGSPYEQYF. CDR3 in DNA: TGCAGCGTTGAAGATTCTAGCGGGAGCCCCTACGAGCAGTACTTC.

This clonotype was observed a handful of times. This chain uses TRBV7-2 with TRBJ1-6; D is undetermined. The CDR3 sequence is 15 residues long. The germline V and J ends were trimmed by 5 bases and 7 bases, with 15 bases remaining between them. Germline V gene sequence: CDR1 SGHTA, CDR2 FQGNSA. CDR3 protein: CASSLPGGGNSPLHF. CDR3 sequence (DNA): TGTGCCAGCAGCCTCCCAGGTGGAGGAAATTCACCCCTCCACTTT.

This clonotype was found a few times. The rearrangement uses TRBV5-5 and TRBJ2-2; no clear D gene. The germline V gene encodes CDR1 SGHKS and CDR2 YYEKEE (reference sequence). There are 14 residues in the CDR3. Trimming left V 2 bases short and J 4 bases short, with 9 bases between. The CDR3 bases are TGTGCCAGCAGCTTAGACGGAGTCACCGGGGAGCTGTTTTTT. This translates into CASSLDGVTGELFF.

CDR3 protein: CASTPRGGRAANEQFF. CDR3 nucleotide sequence: TGTGCCAGCACCCCACGCGGCGGGAGGGCCGCGAATGAGCAGTTCTTC. The chain carries TRBV5-6 and TRBJ2-1; 9 bases agree with TRBD2. V shed 6 bases, J shed 7 bases, and the junction held 14 bases outside the gene matches. The CDR3 is made up of 16 amino acids. The germline CDR1 and CDR2 sequences are SGHDT and YYEEEE.

The chain joins TRBV7-2 to TRBJ2-3; D uncertain. The CDR3 is 16 amino acids. Germline CDR1 SGHTA, CDR2 FQGNSA. The ends were cut back, 6 bases at V and 1 base at J, with 17 bases in the middle. CDR3 loop: CASRGETAHRTDTQYF. CDR3 DNA: TGTGCCAGCAGGGGCGAGACGGCTCACCGCACAGATACGCAGTATTTT.

The sample holds a few counts of this clonotype. This chain uses TRBV6-1 with TRBJ2-4, with 7 bases aligning to TRBD1. The CDR3 spans 15 residues. V trimming: 7 bases; J trimming: 4 bases; junction bases outside the gene matches: 10. The germline CDR1 and CDR2 sequences are MNHNS and SASEGT. The CDR3 spells CASTRAGTVKNIQYF. CDR3 in DNA: TGTGCCAGCACCCGTGCCGGGACAGTGAAAAACATTCAGTACTTC.

This chain connects TRBV5-1 to TRBJ2-1; D is unclear. Trimming took off 3 bases at V and 3 bases at J, with 13 bases between the two ends. CDR3 length: 15 residues. Germline CDR1 is SGHRS and CDR2 is YFSETQ. The CDR3 nucleotides are TGCGCCAGCAGCTCCGGGTCCCTGGGCTACAATGAGCAGTTCTTC. Its translation is CASSSGSLGYNEQFF.

This chain connects TRBV29-1 to TRBJ1-1; D possibly corresponds to TRBD1 (5 bases). This CDR3 is 13 amino acids long. The germline V gene encodes CDR1 SQVTM and CDR2 ANQGSEA. Deletions cut 6 bases from V and 2 bases from J, with 13 bases between. The CDR3: CSVSGTLNTEAFF. The CDR3 DNA is TGCAGCGTATCCGGGACCTTAAACACTGAAGCTTTCTTT.

The rearrangement uses TRBV7-2 and TRBJ2-1; TRBD2 matches 13 bases. This CDR3 region has 15 residues. J lost 15 bases, V lost 5 bases, and 13 bases had no gene match. Germline V gives CDR1 SGHTA, CDR2 FQGNSA. CDR3 bases: TGTGCCAGCAGCACTGGACTAGCGGGAGCCCCGCGAGCGTTCTTC. It yields the protein CASSTGLAGAPRAFF.

The chain has TRBV18 and TRBJ2-6; 9 bases line up with TRBD1. Trimming at V came to 1 base and at J to 1 base, leaving 14 bases not matched to a gene. CDR1 KGHSH and CDR2 LQKENI come from the germline V gene. The CDR3 length is 21 residues. The CDR3 bases are TGTGCCAGCTCACCACGTCCCGGGACAGGGATGGTGCCATCTGGGGCCAACGTCCTGACTTTC. Its protein product is CASSPRPGTGMVPSGANVLTF.

CDR3 amino acids: CSASAGTASNQPQHF. The CDR3 coding sequence is TGCAGTGCGAGCGCCGGGACAGCTAGCAATCAGCCCCAGCATTTT. V is TRBV20-1 and J is TRBJ1-5, with 7 bases matching TRBD1. Unmatched junction bases numbered 8, after V lost 6 bases and J lost 0 bases. This CDR3 is built from 15 residues. CDR1 and CDR2 from the germline V gene are DFQATT and SNEGSKA (reference sequence).